Below are 12 T cell receptor beta chains sequenced from a single sample in a study of PD-L1 blockade in urothelial cancer. Sequencing was performed with immunoSEQ multiplex PCR; in TCRdb, only in-frame clones are kept and a portion is missing. The sample records about 17,000 clones, approximately 86% being singletons. The starting material was PBMCs, obtained around atezolizumab (anti-PD-L1) treatment. These receptors all stem from a man aged 50-59 years with urothelial cancer.

J is TRBJ2-5 and V is TRBV28; D is possibly TRBD2 (6 bases). Trimming cost V 10 bases and J 2 bases, with 11 bases left between them. The CDR3 totals 12 residues. Germline V gene data show CDR1 as MDHEN and CDR2 as SYDVKM. The CDR3 bases are TGTGCCACCGGGGGAGGACAAGAGACCCAGTACTTC. Encoded protein: CATGGGQETQYF.

The DNA for the CDR3 is TGTGCCAGCAGCTGGACAGGGAAAGAGACCCAGTACTTC. The encoded protein is CASSWTGKETQYF. The gene calls are TRBV7-9 and TRBJ2-5, with 8 bases lining up with TRBD1. Germline values: CDR1 SEHNR, CDR2 FQNEAQ (reference sequence). The CDR3 extends over 13 amino acids. V was pared by 4 bases and J by 3 bases, with 1 base of the junction left unmatched.

The V and J genes are TRBV2 and TRBJ2-5; perhaps TRBD1 as D (6 bases). This CDR3 spans 14 amino acids. In germline, CDR1 is SNHLY, CDR2 FYNNEI. V shed 8 bases and J shed 2 bases, with 15 bases lying between them. The CDR3 DNA reads as TGTGCCAGCTCCCCAGGGGTGCGTCAAGAGACCCAGTACTTC. It translates to CASSPGVRQETQYF.

V and J are TRBV2 and TRBJ2-7; 10 nucleotides match TRBD1. Looked up from germline, CDR1 is SNHLY and CDR2 is FYNNEI. The CDR3 extends over 15 amino acids. With V trimmed by 6 bases and J by 3 bases, 8 bases remained unmatched. CDR3 protein: CASSPDRGMLYEQYF. In DNA form, the CDR3 reads TGTGCCAGCAGCCCGGACAGGGGGATGCTCTACGAGCAGTACTTC.

This clone was recorded only once. The chain joins TRBV12-5 to TRBJ2-7; perhaps TRBD1 as D (6 bases). Germline V lookup: CDR1 LGHNT, CDR2 FRNRAP. The CDR3 is made up of 14 amino acids. The V end was cut by 2 bases, the J end by 7 bases, with 15 bases between. The chain's CDR3 is CASGLQGTSGEQYF. The CDR3 DNA is TGTGCTAGTGGTTTGCAGGGGACCTCAGGAGAGCAGTACTTC.

V usage is TRBV25-1 and J usage is TRBJ1-1; perhaps TRBD1 as D (5 bases). The CDR3 consists of 11 residues. V lost 8 bases, J lost 11 bases, and 15 bases lay in between. The germline V gene has CDR1 MGHDK and CDR2 SYGVNS. The CDR3 DNA sequence: TGTGCCAGCCTGCTGTGGACACGGGCTTTCTTT. Its translation is CASLLWTRAFF. The full variable domain, its missing parts supplied by reference TRBV25-1 and TRBJ1-1, is EADIYQTPRYLVIGTGKKITLECSQTMGHDKMYWYQQDPGMELHLIHYSYGVNSTEKGDLSSESTVSRIRTEHFPLTLESARPSHTSQYLCASLLWTRAFFGQGTRLTVV.

V gene TRBV6-5 combines with J gene TRBJ2-5; 8 bases map to TRBD2. With 8 bases clipped from V and 4 bases from J, the junction kept 6 bases outside the gene matches. The germline V gene has CDR1 MNHEY and CDR2 SVGAGI. The CDR3 runs 13 residues. The CDR3 nucleotides are TGTGCCAGCTTCGGCGGGAGGACAGAGACCCAGTACTTC. It encodes CASFGGRTETQYF.

The V call is TRBV19, the J call TRBJ2-6; the D gene is possibly TRBD1 (5 bases). The CDR3 has 16 residues. Germline CDR1 reads LNHDA; CDR2 reads SQIVND (reference sequence). The germline V and J ends were trimmed by 5 bases and 0 bases, with 11 bases remaining between them. The CDR3 DNA sequence: TGTGCCAGTAGTCAGACAGTGACCTCTGGGGCCAACGTCCTGACTTTC. Translation: CASSQTVTSGANVLTF.

This clone was detected once. CDR3 DNA: TGCGCCAGCAGCTGGACAGGGGGAGAGACCCAGTACTTC. Translation: CASSWTGGETQYF. V usage is TRBV5-1 and J usage is TRBJ2-5, with TRBD1 identical over 10 bases. Trimming took 3 bases from V and 4 from J; bases not matched to a gene: 0. The CDR3 sequence is 13 residues long. CDR1 and CDR2 from the germline V gene are SGHRS and YFSETQ.

The table lists this clone with a few counts. The chain couples TRBV7-9 to TRBJ2-2, with 8 bases that match TRBD1. The CDR3 has 16 amino acids. The J segment lost 0 bases and the V segment lost 7 bases, leaving 7 bases of the junction unmatched. The V gene's germline CDR1 is SEHNR and CDR2 FQNEAQ (reference sequence). In DNA, the CDR3 is TGTGCCAGCAAAAAGGGACAGGCTTCGAACACCGGGGAGCTGTTTTTT. Protein sequence: CASKKGQASNTGELFF.

This chain links TRBV27 with TRBJ1-6; D is undetermined. The CDR3 length is 12 residues. The V and J ends lost 8 bases and 6 bases respectively, with 8 bases between them. Germline assignment: CDR1 MNHEY and CDR2 SMNVEV (reference sequence). The CDR3 DNA follows: TGTGCCAGCTCGTCCGGTAATTCACCCCTCCACTTT. It specifies CASSSGNSPLHF.

The V call is TRBV18, the J call TRBJ1-4, with 7 bases fitting TRBD1. The germline V gene has CDR1 KGHSH and CDR2 LQKENI. Trimming at V came to 3 bases and at J to 3 bases, leaving 1 base not matched to a gene. The CDR3 consists of 14 residues. The CDR3 sequence is CASSPTGSNEKLFF. The CDR3 bases are TGTGCCAGCTCACCGACAGGGTCTAATGAAAAACTGTTTTTT.